The rows below give T cell receptor beta chains drawn from one sample of a study of spatial heterogeneity in lung cancer. In TCRdb, the 5' RACE reads were re-called with MiXCR into one record per CDR3 protein. The sample yields 110,000 or so distinct CDR3 sequences, about a tenth seen once. This sample comprised PBMCs, obtained at follow-up. The receptors here all came from a female donor with early-stage non-small cell lung cancer. The CDR3 runs from the conserved cysteine through the conserved F or W. A D gene is named only where the DNA matches it firmly. Only part of the rows carry a size: once, few, many, or a class if the clone is expanded.

cdr3_nt | cdr3_aa | clone_size | v_call | cdr3_length | j_call | d_call
TGCAGTGCTGAATCAGGGGGTGGTACAGATACGCAGTATTTT | CSAESGGGTDTQYF | few | TRBV20-1 | 14 | TRBJ2-3 | TRBD1
TGCGCCAGCAGCTTGGCCGGGCAGACCCAAGAGACCCAGTACTTC | CASSLAGQTQETQYF | NA | TRBV5-1 | 15 | TRBJ2-5 | NA
TGCAGCGTTGTGGGACTAGCGGGAGTTAGCACCGGGGAGCTGTTTTTT | CSVVGLAGVSTGELFF | many | TRBV29-1 | 16 | TRBJ2-2 | TRBD2
TGTGCCAGCAGTGCCAGGGAAGGTGAAAAACTGTTTTTT | CASSAREGEKLFF | NA | TRBV2 | 13 | TRBJ1-4 | NA
TGTGCCAGCAGCTTCGGGACAGGTGACTACGAGCAGTACTTC | CASSFGTGDYEQYF | many | TRBV11-2 | 14 | TRBJ2-7 | TRBD1
TGTGCCAGCAGTAAGGGGGACCAAGAGACCCAGTACTTC | CASSKGDQETQYF | NA | TRBV28 | 13 | TRBJ2-5 | NA
TGCAGTGCTAGTTCGGTGTCCACCGGGGAGCTGTTTTTT | CSASSVSTGELFF | few | TRBV20-1 | 13 | TRBJ2-2 | NA
TGTGCCATCAGTGAGAACACAGATACGCAGTATTTT | CAISENTDTQYF | NA | TRBV10-3 | 12 | TRBJ2-3 | NA
TGTGCCAGCAGCTTGGCCGGGTCGGACGGGGAGCTGTTTTTT | CASSLAGSDGELFF | few | TRBV5-4 | 14 | TRBJ2-2 | NA
TGCAGCGTTGTGGGACCTGGGCAGGGGACCGGGGAGCTGTTTTTT | CSVVGPGQGTGELFF | many | TRBV29-1 | 15 | TRBJ2-2 | NA
TGTGCCAGCAGCTTTGGGGAAACTGAAGCTTTCTTT | CASSFGETEAFF | few | TRBV11-1 | 12 | TRBJ1-1 | NA
TGCGCCAGCAACTTTTCTGGACGGAAGAACACTGAAGCTTTCTTT | CASNFSGRKNTEAFF | NA | TRBV5-1 | 15 | TRBJ1-1 | NA
TGTGCCAGCACCCTCGGGACCCCACAATACGAGCAGTACTTC | CASTLGTPQYEQYF | NA | TRBV28 | 14 | TRBJ2-7 | NA
TGTGCCAGCAGCCTATTCTCGATGAGGAACACTGAAGCTTTCTTT | CASSLFSMRNTEAFF | few | TRBV11-2 | 15 | TRBJ1-1 | NA
TGCGCCAGCAGCTTGGTTGGGACCACTGAAGCTTTCTTT | CASSLVGTTEAFF | NA | TRBV5-1 | 13 | TRBJ1-1 | NA
TGTGCCAGCAGCCGTGATGGGGCCGGGGAGCTGTTTTTT | CASSRDGAGELFF | NA | TRBV12-3/TRBV12-4 | 13 | TRBJ2-2 | NA
TGCAGTGCTAGGGTGGCTAGCGGGAGAATAGAGACCCAGTACTTC | CSARVASGRIETQYF | NA | TRBV20-1 | 15 | TRBJ2-5 | TRBD2
TGTGCCACCAGTGATGTCTCGCAGGCTGGAAATCAGCCCCAGCATTTT | CATSDVSQAGNQPQHF | many | TRBV24-1 | 16 | TRBJ1-5 | NA
TGTGCCAGCAGCCTATCCCAGCGGGCAGCAGGCGAGCAGTACTTC | CASSLSQRAAGEQYF | many | TRBV3-1 | 15 | TRBJ2-7 | NA
TGTGCCAGCAGCCAACAGAGCACAGATACGCAGTATTTT | CASSQQSTDTQYF | NA | TRBV7-9 | 13 | TRBJ2-3 | NA
TGTGCCAGCAGGGACCTGGGACCAATGAACACTGAAGCTTTCTTT | CASRDLGPMNTEAFF | many | TRBV6-6 | 15 | TRBJ1-1 | NA
TGTGCCAGCTCACCACCTAACAGGGGCCAGGGAAACGCGAACACCGGGGAGCTGTTTTTT | CASSPPNRGQGNANTGELFF | NA | TRBV18 | 20 | TRBJ2-2 | TRBD1
TGTGCCAGCACCTACGACAGGAACCGGGGGGAACTGTTTTTT | CASTYDRNRGELFF | NA | TRBV6-5 | 14 | TRBJ1-4 | NA
TGCGCCAGCAGCCAAGGTGTAGGGAGCTCCTATAATTCACCCCTCCACTTT | CASSQGVGSSYNSPLHF | many | TRBV4-3 | 17 | TRBJ1-6 | NA
TGTGCCAGCAGCTCCCAGAGTGAGCAGTTCTTC | CASSSQSEQFF | many | TRBV7-2 | 11 | TRBJ2-1 | NA
TGTGCCAGCTCACCGCAACAGGGGCAAGAGACCCAGTACTTC | CASSPQQGQETQYF | NA | TRBV18 | 14 | TRBJ2-5 | TRBD1
TGTGCCACATTAGCGGGAGCGGGCACAGATACGCAGTATTTT | CATLAGAGTDTQYF | few | TRBV7-2 | 14 | TRBJ2-3 | TRBD2
TGCGCCAGCAGTCCGACTAACAATGAGCAGTTCTTC | CASSPTNNEQFF | many | TRBV10-2 | 12 | TRBJ2-1 | NA